Here is one TCR beta chain with its context. The specificity of this receptor is unknown. Nothing much larger sits one base from this clone, and base qualities are not available. The sample comes from a study of Ad26.COV2.S vaccination and SARS-CoV-2 variants (dated by TCRdb to the early 2020s). For the study in its entirety: Vaccine-arm donors came from COV1001, a multicentre, randomized, double-blind, placebo-controlled phase I-IIa trial of Ad26.COV2.S in healthy adults. Ad26.COV2.S was administered intramuscularly at 5 x 10^10 or 1 x 10^11 viral particles, either as a single shot or as two shots given 56 days apart. Sequencing of the TCRbeta repertoire served to evaluate the specificity and breadth of SARS-CoV-2-reactive T cell receptors following Ad26.COV2.S vaccination. A total of approximately 32 samples were included in the TCR-sequenced set, comprising around 19 Ad26.COV2.S vaccine recipients, 5 placebo recipients and 8 SARS-CoV-2 convalescent individuals. Trial participants were randomized into five groups of five: low-dose or high-dose Ad26.COV2.S given once or twice, or placebo on both occasions. Blinding of investigators to trial group allocation was maintained during experiments and outcome assessment.

TCRbeta CDR3 regions were sequenced with the immunoSEQ Assay. After extraction, genomic DNA underwent amplification by bias-controlled multiplex PCR, followed by high-throughput sequencing. The original methods were these. To quantify the absolute abundance of every unique TCRbeta CDR3 region, sequences were collapsed and filtered. T cell fraction was estimated by normalizing TCRbeta template counts to usable DNA, which was measured by amplifying reference genes present in all nucleated cells. Repertoire TCRs were annotated as SARS-CoV-2-specific by exact matching of V gene, CDR3 amino acid sequence and J gene to a known reactive TCR set. MIRA supplied the reference SARS-CoV-2 TCR set, which was filtered for enrichment in COVID-19-positive ImmuneCODE repertoires so that public or cross-reactive TCRs were removed. Drawing on the MIRA antigens, annotated TCRs were analysed further at the level of specific ORF or position within ORF. Breadth was defined as annotated unique rearrangements over total unique productive rearrangements; depth was the summed frequency of those rearrangements. Two-sided Wilcoxon rank-sum tests were applied when comparing TCR breadth between groups. As stored in TCRdb, this immuneACCESS dataset retains in-frame rearrangements with V and J assigned. A fraction of the clones does not appear; measured against another copy, unresolved V genes explain less than half of the discrepancy, and the remainder lacks a known reason. V and J calls plus clone size are reproduced from that table; the DNA served to infer D and trimming. The sample includes about 480,000 clones, with around 88% observed a single time. The ten largest clonotypes hold about 13% of the sample.

Trimming costs V 6 bases and J 7 bases, and their ends lie 18 bases apart. Sequences MRHNA (CDR1) and SNTAGT (CDR2) are obtained from the germline V gene. CDR3 length: 14 amino acids, cysteine to phenylalanine. Kept here is only the CDR3 DNA, which spans 42 bases and is read in frame from base 1. Overall study outcomes, separate from this receptor: The authors noted that total T cell responses may have been underestimated by the TCR breadth and depth analyses. After vaccination, spike-specific CD8+ and CD4+ T cell responses were reported to show substantial breadth. Non-spike TCR breadth was comparable between vaccine and placebo recipients, consistent with the vaccine containing only spike. Ad26.COV2.S recipients had higher spike-specific TCR breadth than placebo recipients (P = 0.0014). Comparing responses between vaccine doses or regimens was not something the study was powered to do.

The treatment or condition label, as the study defines it: 15 to 20 received Ad26.COV2.S at low or high dose, single or two shots; 5 received placebo; per-sample allocation not given. Repertoires of vaccine and placebo recipients were sequenced from samples taken on day 63 after the first injection. In Cohort 1b, about two dozen adults aged 18-55 years were enrolled at a single site in Boston, USA, between 29 July and 7 August 2020. Ad26.COV2.S was a replication-incompetent adenovirus type 26 vector that expressed a prefusion-stabilized SARS-CoV-2 spike protein derived from the original Wuhan strain.

This receptor was identified in a person between 18 and 59 years old who received the Ad26.COV2.S COVID-19 vaccine or a placebo. The chain links TRBV6-4 with TRBJ1-2; TRBD1 might be the D gene, on 5 matching bases. Sequencing used peripheral blood, obtained in a trial of Ad26.COV2.S vaccine versus placebo. The CDR3 region reads CASRGEPGIGGYTF. The bases read TGTGCCAGCAGGGGAGAACCAGGGATAGGTGGCTACACCTTC.